This T cell receptor beta chain was sequenced during a study of blood T cell repertoires in COVID-19. Study-level information: Acute and convalescent COVID-19 specimens originated in the United States, Italy and Spain. PBMCs, B-cell-depleted T cells, or T cells provided the cDNA or gDNA that made up the material.

Original methodology: Using reference gene primer amplification, nucleated cell counts were estimated. The protocol was immunoSEQ multiplex PCR, while the TCRdb copy is restricted to in-frame clones and leaves out a portion. That table is the source of V, J and clone size, and D and trimming were worked out from the DNA. The sample includes about 48,000 clones, around 87% of them seen just once. This CDR3 is built from 14 residues. In germline, CDR1 is SEHNR, CDR2 FQNEAQ (reference sequence). Notes on this clone: Relative to the germline gene, one junction end is altered; a read error may explain this.

V is TRBV7-9 and J is TRBJ2-3, with a possible D match to TRBD2 (5 bases). This sequence was found in a human donor in a cohort sampled during active COVID-19. The sequenced sample consisted of peripheral blood. The CDR3 protein is CASNLLELTDTQYF. Written as DNA, the CDR3 is TGTGCCAGCAACTTACTAGAGCTCACAGATACGCAGTATTTT.